Listed below are T cell receptor beta chains from one sample, sequenced in a study of chemoradiotherapy in HPV16-positive cancers. Using immunoSEQ multiplex PCR, the repertoire was profiled, and TCRdb retains in-frame clones only, with some absent. The table has several thousand clones, roughly 94% seen once. The source material was tumor tissue, sampled from a patient who underwent chemoradiotherapy. Receptor source: a human donor with HPV-associated anogenital cancer. Each CDR3 is given with its conserved first and last residue. D genes are given only for firm matches. A row's size may be missing; if present it is once, few, many or a size class.

D gene: TRBD2
clone size: .
V gene: TRBV2
J gene: TRBJ2-1
CDR3 DNA: TGTGCCAGCATAGTCGGGGGGGCCTACAATGAGCAGTTCTTC
CDR3 protein: CASIVGGAYNEQFF

D gene: .
clone size: .
V gene: TRBV11-2
J gene: TRBJ2-5
CDR3 DNA: TGTGCCAGCGCGGGACAGCTCCAAGAGACCCAGTACTTC
CDR3 protein: CASAGQLQETQYF

D gene: .
clone size: .
V gene: TRBV27
J gene: TRBJ1-5
CDR3 DNA: TGTGCCAGCAGTTCGAGAGGCGGCCAGCCCCAGCATTTT
CDR3 protein: CASSSRGGQPQHF

D gene: .
clone size: .
V gene: TRBV5-6
J gene: TRBJ1-4
CDR3 DNA: TGTGCCAGCAGCCCTGCGGGGGGGGATGAAAAACTGTTTTTT
CDR3 protein: CASSPAGGDEKLFF

D gene: .
clone size: .
V gene: TRBV2
J gene: TRBJ1-5
CDR3 DNA: TGTGCCAGCAGTGTGTCGGGAAGCGGCAATCAGCCCCAGCATTTT
CDR3 protein: CASSVSGSGNQPQHF

D gene: .
clone size: .
V gene: TRBV6-5
J gene: TRBJ1-2
CDR3 DNA: TGTGCCAGCAGTTACAGGTCCCGGGCGGGAGGCTACACCTTC
CDR3 protein: CASSYRSRAGGYTF

D gene: .
clone size: .
V gene: TRBV11-2
J gene: TRBJ2-7
CDR3 DNA: TGTGCCAGCAGCTTAGAATTCGGGAGCTCCTACGAGCAGTACTTC
CDR3 protein: CASSLEFGSSYEQYF

D gene: .
clone size: .
V gene: TRBV19
J gene: TRBJ2-7
CDR3 DNA: TGTGCCAGTAGTATGAGGGGCAGCTCCTACGAGCAGTACTTC
CDR3 protein: CASSMRGSSYEQYF

D gene: TRBD2
clone size: .
V gene: TRBV7-2
J gene: TRBJ2-4
CDR3 DNA: TGTGCCAGCAGCCCCTTGGGCGGGGGGGCCGTCATTCAGTACTTC
CDR3 protein: CASSPLGGGAVIQYF

D gene: TRBD1
clone size: .
V gene: TRBV7-2
J gene: TRBJ2-7
CDR3 DNA: TGTGCCAGCAGTTCGGGACAGGGGGCCTACGAGCAGTACTTC
CDR3 protein: CASSSGQGAYEQYF

D gene: TRBD1
clone size: .
V gene: TRBV19
J gene: TRBJ1-1
CDR3 DNA: TGTGCCAGTAGTATCCAGGGGGCCCCTGAAACTGAAGCTTTCTTT
CDR3 protein: CASSIQGAPETEAFF

D gene: .
clone size: .
V gene: TRBV27
J gene: TRBJ1-4
CDR3 DNA: TGTGCCAGCAAGTCCGGACGGCCTAATGAAAAACTGTTTTTT
CDR3 protein: CASKSGRPNEKLFF

D gene: TRBD1
clone size: .
V gene: TRBV7-3
J gene: TRBJ2-2
CDR3 DNA: TGTGCCAGCAGCGCCTGGGGGACAGCGAACACCGGGGAGCTGTTTTTT
CDR3 protein: CASSAWGTANTGELFF

D gene: .
clone size: once
V gene: TRBV9
J gene: TRBJ1-5
CDR3 DNA: TGTGCCAGCAGCGCGGGGGATAGCAATCAGCCCCAGCATTTT
CDR3 protein: CASSAGDSNQPQHF

D gene: .
clone size: .
V gene: TRBV29-1
J gene: TRBJ1-1
CDR3 DNA: TGCAGCGTTGCCGGGAGCCCCACTGAAGCTTTCTTT
CDR3 protein: CSVAGSPTEAFF

D gene: .
clone size: .
V gene: TRBV2
J gene: TRBJ1-6
CDR3 DNA: TGTGCCAGCAGTACGACCCTCGGCAATTCACCCCTCCACTTT
CDR3 protein: CASSTTLGNSPLHF

D gene: .
clone size: .
V gene: TRBV6-5
J gene: TRBJ1-2
CDR3 DNA: TGTGCCAGCAGTTACAAGGGCATTGATGGCTACACCTTC
CDR3 protein: CASSYKGIDGYTF

D gene: .
clone size: .
V gene: TRBV9
J gene: TRBJ1-4
CDR3 DNA: TGTGCCAGCAGCGCGGGAAACGACCGGCACTTTGGTGAAAAACTGTTTTTT
CDR3 protein: CASSAGNDRHFGEKLFF

D gene: .
clone size: .
V gene: TRBV29-1
J gene: TRBJ2-7
CDR3 DNA: TGCAGCGTTGATGGCGGTGGCGGCGAGCAGTACTTC
CDR3 protein: CSVDGGGGEQYF

D gene: .
clone size: once
V gene: TRBV12-5
J gene: TRBJ1-1
CDR3 DNA: TGTGCTAGTGGTTTGGACCCAAACACTGAAGCTTTCTTT
CDR3 protein: CASGLDPNTEAFF

D gene: .
clone size: .
V gene: TRBV6-5
J gene: TRBJ1-1
CDR3 DNA: TGTGCCAGCAGTTACTCGGCAGGATTGAACACTGAAGCTTTCTTT
CDR3 protein: CASSYSAGLNTEAFF

D gene: TRBD1
clone size: .
V gene: TRBV19
J gene: TRBJ1-5
CDR3 DNA: TGTGCCAGTAGTATGGGGACAGGGCCATCTTTTCAGCCCCAGCATTTT
CDR3 protein: CASSMGTGPSFQPQHF

D gene: TRBD2
clone size: .
V gene: TRBV25-1
J gene: TRBJ2-1
CDR3 DNA: TGTGCCAGCGTTCCTCGCGGGACTAGCGGGGGCCCAGGGAATGAGCAGTTCTTC
CDR3 protein: CASVPRGTSGGPGNEQFF

D gene: .
clone size: .
V gene: TRBV11-3
J gene: TRBJ2-3
CDR3 DNA: TGTGCCAGCAGCTTAGCCCAGGGTGGCGCGAGCACGCAGTATTTT
CDR3 protein: CASSLAQGGASTQYF

D gene: .
clone size: once
V gene: TRBV30
J gene: TRBJ1-1
CDR3 DNA: TGTGCCTGCACACGGACGGGGAACACTGAAGCTTTCTTT
CDR3 protein: CACTRTGNTEAFF

D gene: TRBD1
clone size: .
V gene: TRBV29-1
J gene: TRBJ1-1
CDR3 DNA: TGCAGCGTCGACAGGGTGGGCACTGAAGCTTTCTTT
CDR3 protein: CSVDRVGTEAFF

D gene: .
clone size: .
V gene: TRBV19
J gene: TRBJ1-4
CDR3 DNA: TGTGCCAGTAGTATCGCGCAGGGTACAGGAAAACTGTTTTTT
CDR3 protein: CASSIAQGTGKLFF

D gene: TRBD1
clone size: .
V gene: TRBV2
J gene: TRBJ1-4
CDR3 DNA: TGTGCCAGCAGTGGTCAGGGGGCACCTAATGAAAAACTGTTTTTT
CDR3 protein: CASSGQGAPNEKLFF

D gene: .
clone size: .
V gene: TRBV5-1
J gene: TRBJ1-3
CDR3 DNA: TGCGCCAGCAGCTTGCTATGGGGAGCTGGAAACACCATATATTTT
CDR3 protein: CASSLLWGAGNTIYF